Listed here is a single T cell receptor (beta chain). Given a much more abundant clone one base away, this may be a read error. None of the patients had undergone any treatment ahead of thyroid surgery. This CDR3 region has 17 residues. Per the germline V gene, CDR1 is SGHVS and CDR2 is FNYEAQ. This record comes from a study of metastatic and nonmetastatic thyroid tumors. The overall study: Repertoire comparisons spanned blood and tumor or nodule tissue from malignant and benign thyroid patients.

TCRdb re-called the PCR reads with MiXCR. The sample records 50,000 to 65,000 clones, approximately 15% being singletons. The V gene is TRBV7-6, the J gene TRBJ2-7; 15 bases align to TRBD2. The clonotype comes from a female donor with papillary thyroid cancer or a benign thyroid nodule (not recorded which). Some clones in this sample may be carry-over from other donors' samples. The sequenced material came from blood. CDR3 nucleotides: TGTGCCAGCAGCAAGGGACTAGCGGGAGGCATCCCCTACCAGCAGTACTTC. Its translation is CASSKGLAGGIPYQQYF.